This TCR beta chain was captured in a study of blood T cell repertoires in COVID-19. On the study more broadly: In each case, the material was cDNA or gDNA derived from T cells, B-cell-depleted T cells, or PBMCs.

As originally analysed: Reference gene primer amplification yielded estimated nucleated cell counts. The table came from immunoSEQ multiplex PCR; TCRdb's copy has only in-frame clones and leaves some out. The V and J calls and clone size come from that table; D and trimming were worked out from the DNA. This sample has about 23,000 clones, with around 94% found just once. The clonotype comes from a woman in her fifties or sixties with active COVID-19. Sequencing was carried out using peripheral blood.

Here the CDR3 reads CASSTRVGEKLFF. CDR3 in DNA: TGTGCCAGCAGTACCAGGGTTGGTGAAAAACTGTTTTTT. The V call is TRBV25-1, the J call TRBJ1-4; D might be TRBD1 (5 bases). CDR1 is MGHDK and CDR2 is SYGVNS in the germline V gene. V shed 5 bases and J shed 7 bases, with 11 bases lying between them. The length of the CDR3 is 13 residues.